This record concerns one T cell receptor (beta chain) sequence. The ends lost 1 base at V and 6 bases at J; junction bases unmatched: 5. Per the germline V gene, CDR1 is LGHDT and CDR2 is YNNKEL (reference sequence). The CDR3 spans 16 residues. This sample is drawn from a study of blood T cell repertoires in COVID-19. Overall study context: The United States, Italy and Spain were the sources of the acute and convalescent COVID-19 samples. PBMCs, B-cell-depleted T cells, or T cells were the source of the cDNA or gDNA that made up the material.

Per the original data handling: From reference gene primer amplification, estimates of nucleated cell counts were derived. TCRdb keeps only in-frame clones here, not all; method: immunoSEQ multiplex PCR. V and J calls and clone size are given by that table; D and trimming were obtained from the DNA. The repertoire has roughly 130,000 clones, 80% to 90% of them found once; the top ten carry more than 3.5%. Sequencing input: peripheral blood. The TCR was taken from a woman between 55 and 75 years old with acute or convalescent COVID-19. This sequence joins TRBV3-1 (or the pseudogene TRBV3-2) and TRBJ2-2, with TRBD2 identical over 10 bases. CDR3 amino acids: CASSQGASGSPGELFF. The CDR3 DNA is TGTGCCAGCAGCCAAGGGGCTAGCGGGAGCCCCGGGGAGCTGTTTTTT.